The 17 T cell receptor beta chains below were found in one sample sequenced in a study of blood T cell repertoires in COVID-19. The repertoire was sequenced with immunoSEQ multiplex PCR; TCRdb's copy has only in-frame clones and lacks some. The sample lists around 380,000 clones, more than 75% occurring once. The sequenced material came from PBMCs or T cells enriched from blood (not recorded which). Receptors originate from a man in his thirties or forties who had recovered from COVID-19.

The CDR3 spells CASSDPGQGLYGYTF. CDR3 bases: TGCGCCAGCAGCGATCCGGGACAGGGGTTGTATGGCTACACCTTC. The chain carries TRBV5-1 and TRBJ1-2; 10 positions match TRBD1. The junction had 8 bases not matched to a gene; V was cut back by 4 bases and J by 5 bases. The CDR3 is 15 amino acids. Germline CDR1 is SGHRS and CDR2 is YFSETQ.

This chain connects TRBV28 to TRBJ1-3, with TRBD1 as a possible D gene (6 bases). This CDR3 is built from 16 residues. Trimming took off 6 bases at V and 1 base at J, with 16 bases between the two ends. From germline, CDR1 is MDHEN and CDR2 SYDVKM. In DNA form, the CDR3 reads TGTGCCAGCAGAGCCTCACAGGGTCAGTCTGGAAACACCATATATTTT. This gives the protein CASRASQGQSGNTIYF.

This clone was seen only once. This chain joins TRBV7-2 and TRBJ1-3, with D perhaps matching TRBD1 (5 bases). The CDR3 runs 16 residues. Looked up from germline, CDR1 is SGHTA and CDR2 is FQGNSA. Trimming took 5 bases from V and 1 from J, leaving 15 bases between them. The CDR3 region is CASSVALTASGNTIYF. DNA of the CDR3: TGTGCCAGCAGCGTCGCTCTGACAGCTTCTGGAAACACCATATATTTT.

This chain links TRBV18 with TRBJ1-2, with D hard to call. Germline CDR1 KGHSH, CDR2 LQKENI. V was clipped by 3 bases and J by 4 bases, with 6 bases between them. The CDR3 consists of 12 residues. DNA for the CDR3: TGTGCCAGCTCACCGGCGGGCTATGGCTACACCTTC. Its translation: CASSPAGYGYTF. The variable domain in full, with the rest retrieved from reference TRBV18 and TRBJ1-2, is NAGVMQNPRHLVRRRGQEARLRCSPMKGHSHVYWYRQLPEEGLKFMVYLQKENIIDESGMPKERFSAEFPKEGPSILRIQQVVRGDSAAYFCASSPAGYGYTFGSGTRLTVV.

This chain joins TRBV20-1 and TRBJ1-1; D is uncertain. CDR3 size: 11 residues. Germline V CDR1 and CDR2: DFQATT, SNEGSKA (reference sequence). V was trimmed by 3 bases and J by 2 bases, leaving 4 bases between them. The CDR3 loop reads CSASSNTEAFF. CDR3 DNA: TGCAGTGCTAGCAGTAACACTGAAGCTTTCTTT.

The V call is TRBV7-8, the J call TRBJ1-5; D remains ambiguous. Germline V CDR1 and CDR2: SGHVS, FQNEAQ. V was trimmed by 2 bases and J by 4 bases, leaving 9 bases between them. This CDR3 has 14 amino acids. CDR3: CASSLRSGNQPQHF. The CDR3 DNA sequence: TGTGCCAGCAGCTTAAGGAGTGGGAATCAGCCCCAGCATTTT.

As DNA, the CDR3 is TGTGCCAGCAGTTTCGTTAGGACAGGGGCTTTCTATGGCTACACCTTC. This gives the protein CASSFVRTGAFYGYTF. The rearrangement links TRBV28 to TRBJ1-2, with 9 bases matching TRBD1. The CDR3 is 16 amino acids. Germline CDR1 and CDR2: MDHEN and SYDVKM. V gave up 3 bases and J gave up 4 bases; unmatched junction bases: 9.

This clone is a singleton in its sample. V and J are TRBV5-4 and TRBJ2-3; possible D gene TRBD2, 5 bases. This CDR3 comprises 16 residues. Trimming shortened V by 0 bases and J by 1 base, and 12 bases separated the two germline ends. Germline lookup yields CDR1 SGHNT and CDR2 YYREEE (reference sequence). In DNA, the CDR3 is TGTGCCAGCAGCTTGGATACGGGGTTCGGCACAGATACGCAGTATTTT. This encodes CASSLDTGFGTDTQYF. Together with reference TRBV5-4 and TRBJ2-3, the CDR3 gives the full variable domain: ETGVTQSPTHLIKTRGQQVTLRCSSQSGHNTVSWYQQALGQGPQFIFQYYREEENGRGNFPPRFSGLQFPNYSSELNVNALELDDSALYLCASSLDTGFGTDTQYFGPGTRLTVL.

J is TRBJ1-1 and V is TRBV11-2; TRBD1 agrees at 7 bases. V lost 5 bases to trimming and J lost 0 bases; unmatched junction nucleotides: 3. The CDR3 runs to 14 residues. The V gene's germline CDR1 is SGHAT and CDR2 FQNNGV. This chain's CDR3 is CASSRDRVNTEAFF. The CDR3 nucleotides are TGTGCCAGCAGCCGAGACAGGGTGAACACTGAAGCTTTCTTT.

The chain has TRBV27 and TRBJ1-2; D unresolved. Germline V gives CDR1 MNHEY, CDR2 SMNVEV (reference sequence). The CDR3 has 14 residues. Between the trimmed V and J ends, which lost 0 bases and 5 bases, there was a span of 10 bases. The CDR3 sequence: CASSLSTGSYGYTF. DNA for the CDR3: TGTGCCAGCAGTTTATCGACGGGGTCATATGGCTACACCTTC.

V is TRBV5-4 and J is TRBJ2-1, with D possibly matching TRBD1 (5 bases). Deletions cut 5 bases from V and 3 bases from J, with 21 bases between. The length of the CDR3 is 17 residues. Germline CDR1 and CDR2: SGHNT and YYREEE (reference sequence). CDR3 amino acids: CASSYKQDPHYYNEQFF. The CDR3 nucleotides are TGTGCCAGCAGTTACAAACAGGACCCACACTACTACAATGAGCAGTTCTTC.

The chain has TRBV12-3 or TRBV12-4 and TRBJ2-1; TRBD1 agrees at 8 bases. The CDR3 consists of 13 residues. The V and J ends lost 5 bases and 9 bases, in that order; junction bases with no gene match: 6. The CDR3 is CASSLDREAEQFF. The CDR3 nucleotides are TGTGCCAGCAGTCTGGACAGGGAAGCTGAGCAGTTCTTC.

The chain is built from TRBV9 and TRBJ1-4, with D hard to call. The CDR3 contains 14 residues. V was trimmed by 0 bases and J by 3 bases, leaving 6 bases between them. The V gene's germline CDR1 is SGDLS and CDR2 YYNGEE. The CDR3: CASSVGAANEKLFF. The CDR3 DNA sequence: TGTGCCAGCAGCGTAGGGGCTGCTAATGAAAAACTGTTTTTT.

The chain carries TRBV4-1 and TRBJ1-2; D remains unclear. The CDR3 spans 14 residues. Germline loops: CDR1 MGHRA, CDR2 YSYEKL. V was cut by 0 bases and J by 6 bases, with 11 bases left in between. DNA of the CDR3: TGCGCCAGCAGCCAAGAGGAGGACGGCCATGGCTACACCTTC. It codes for CASSQEEDGHGYTF.

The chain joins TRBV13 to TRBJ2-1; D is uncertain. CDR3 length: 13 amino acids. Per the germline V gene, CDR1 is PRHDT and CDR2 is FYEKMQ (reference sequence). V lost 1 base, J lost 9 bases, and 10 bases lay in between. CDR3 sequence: CASSLVSGGEQFF. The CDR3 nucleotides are TGTGCCAGCAGCTTAGTTTCCGGCGGTGAGCAGTTCTTC.

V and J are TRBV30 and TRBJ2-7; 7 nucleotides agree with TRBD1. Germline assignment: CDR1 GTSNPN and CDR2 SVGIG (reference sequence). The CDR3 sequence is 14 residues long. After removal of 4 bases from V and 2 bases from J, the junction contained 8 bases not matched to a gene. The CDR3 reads CAWKRGPGAYEQYF. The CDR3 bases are TGTGCCTGGAAGAGGGGGCCTGGGGCCTACGAGCAGTACTTC.

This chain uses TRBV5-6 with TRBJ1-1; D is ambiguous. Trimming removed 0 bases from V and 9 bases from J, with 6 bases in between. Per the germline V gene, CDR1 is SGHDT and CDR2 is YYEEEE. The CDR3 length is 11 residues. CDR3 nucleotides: TGTGCCAGCAGCTTGGGAGGGAAAGCTTTCTTT. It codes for CASSLGGKAFF.